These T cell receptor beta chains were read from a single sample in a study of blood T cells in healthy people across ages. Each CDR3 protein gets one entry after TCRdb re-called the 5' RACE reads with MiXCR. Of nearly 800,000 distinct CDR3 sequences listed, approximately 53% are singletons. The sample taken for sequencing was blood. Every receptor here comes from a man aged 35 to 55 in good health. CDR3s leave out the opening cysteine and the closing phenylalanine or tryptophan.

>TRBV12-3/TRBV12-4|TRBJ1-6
ASTDTQNSPLH
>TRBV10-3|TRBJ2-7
AISEGGQGSYEQY
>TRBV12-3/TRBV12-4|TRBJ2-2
ASSFWVSGQSTGELF
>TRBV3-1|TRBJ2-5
ASSQDPVRQETQY
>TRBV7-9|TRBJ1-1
ASSRGELNTEAF
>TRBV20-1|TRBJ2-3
SARDREVPTDTQY
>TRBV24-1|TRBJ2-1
ATSDPPGRGNEQF
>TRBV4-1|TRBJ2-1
ASSQVGGQGSNEQF
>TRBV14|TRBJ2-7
ASSQGRGALYEQY
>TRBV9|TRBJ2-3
ASSTGQRITDTQY
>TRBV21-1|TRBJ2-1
ASSKVDGTGGAYNEQF